The 29 T cell receptor beta chains presented below share a single source sample, sequenced in a study of metastatic and nonmetastatic thyroid tumors. TCRdb reassembled clones from the PCR reads with MiXCR. This table holds about 18,000 clones, roughly a fifth found once. All patients were treatment-naive before thyroid surgery. The source material was tumor tissue. These TCRs come from a female donor with papillary thyroid cancer or a benign thyroid nodule (not recorded which). Some clones in this sample may be carry-over from other donors' samples.

This chain connects TRBV6-1 to TRBJ2-3; perhaps TRBD2 as D (6 bases). The CDR3 is 15 amino acids. Deletions cut 6 bases from V and 0 bases from J, with 13 bases between. Germline-derived CDR1 and CDR2 are MNHNS and SASEGT. The CDR3 sequence: CASRRTGTSTDTQYF. CDR3 sequence (DNA): TGTGCCAGCAGGCGCACCGGGACTAGCACAGATACGCAGTATTTT.

In its sample, this clone was seen many times. This chain connects TRBV7-8 to TRBJ1-6; D not certain. Germline CDR1 SGHVS, CDR2 FQNEAQ. There are 17 residues in the CDR3. Trimming removed 2 bases at V and 0 bases at J, with 11 bases between. The CDR3 bases are TGTGCCAGCAGCTTAAGTCACCCGAGCTCCTATAATTCACCCCTCCACTTT. Encoded protein: CASSLSHPSSYNSPLHF.

This clone was detected a few times. With a much larger clone just one base away, this may be a read error. The chain combines TRBV6-1 with TRBJ1-3; D gene uncertain. This CDR3 comprises 16 residues. The V gene lost 4 bases and the J gene lost 0 bases, with 13 bases spanning the gap. CDR1 and CDR2 from the germline V gene are MNHNS and SASEGT. This CDR3 is CASSVGVPASGNTIYF. CDR3 bases: TGTGCCAGCAGTGTTGGGGTCCCTGCCTCTGGAAACACCATATATTTT.

This clone was seen at least ten times. The rearrangement links TRBV12-3 or TRBV12-4 to TRBJ1-1, with D possibly being TRBD1 (6 bases). V was pared by 7 bases and J by 1 base, with 13 bases between. The CDR3 length is 14 residues. CDR3 loop: CASTWGAANTEAFF. CDR3 coding DNA: TGTGCCAGCACTTGGGGGGCGGCGAACACTGAAGCTTTCTTT.

This clone was found many times. The chain joins TRBV20-1 to TRBJ2-7, with D possibly matching TRBD1 (5 bases). This CDR3 region has 14 residues. Germline V CDR1 and CDR2: DFQATT, SNEGSKA (reference sequence). Trimming left V 6 bases short and J 7 bases short, with 22 bases between. The CDR3 DNA reads as TGCAGTGCACCCCCGGGTAGGGGCCCGCGGGAGCAGTACTTC. It yields the protein CSAPPGRGPREQYF.

The sample holds many counts of this clone. The genes are TRBV6-2 or TRBV6-3 and TRBJ2-3; tentatively, D is TRBD2 (6 bases). The germline CDR1 and CDR2 sequences are MNHEY and SVGEGT. Trimming left V 6 bases short and J 0 bases short, with 19 bases between. The CDR3 is 17 residues long. The CDR3 loop reads CASSWDLRSTSTDTQYF. In nucleotides, the CDR3 is TGTGCCAGCAGCTGGGACTTACGATCTACTAGCACAGATACGCAGTATTTT.

There are many counts of this clone. V is TRBV18 and J is TRBJ2-3; D uncertain. V was pared by 3 bases and J by 0 bases, with 13 bases between. Germline CDR1 reads KGHSH; CDR2 reads LQKENI. This CDR3 spans 16 amino acids. DNA for the CDR3: TGTGCCAGCTCACCCAAGTTGGCAGGTAGCACAGATACGCAGTATTTT. Protein: CASSPKLAGSTDTQYF.

V and J are TRBV2 and TRBJ1-1; D remains ambiguous. Germline loops: CDR1 SNHLY, CDR2 FYNNEI. V was cut by 7 bases and J by 4 bases, with 16 bases left in between. This CDR3 is built from 14 residues. As DNA, the CDR3 is TGTGCCAGCAAACCACGGGCCAGCTCCACTGAAGCTTTCTTT. It specifies CASKPRASSTEAFF.

This clone has ten or more counts. This sequence joins TRBV2 and TRBJ2-3; 9 bases agree with TRBD2. Losses at the gene ends were 10 bases for V and 5 bases for J; bases not matched to a gene: 10. CDR3 length: 14 residues. Germline CDR1 is SNHLY and CDR2 is FYNNEI. The CDR3 sequence is CANSGGTRGDTQYF. The CDR3 DNA follows: TGTGCCAACAGCGGGGGGACCCGCGGAGATACGCAGTATTTT.

This clone came up many times. The chain combines TRBV20-1 with TRBJ2-1; the match to TRBD2 covers 9 bases. The CDR3 has 15 residues. Germline values: CDR1 DFQATT, CDR2 SNEGSKA (reference sequence). J was trimmed by 2 bases and V by 6 bases; bases with no gene match: 8. CDR3 in DNA: TGCAGTGCCGGAAGGCGGGAGGGCCCCTACAATGAGCAGTTCTTC. Amino acid sequence: CSAGRREGPYNEQFF.

This clone was counted only a few times. This chain connects TRBV25-1 to TRBJ1-2; 7 bases are a match to TRBD1. This CDR3 is built from 14 residues. The J segment lost 8 bases and the V segment lost 1 base, leaving 7 bases of the junction unmatched. Germline loops: CDR1 MGHDK, CDR2 SYGVNS. The CDR3 here is CASSEWSQGGGYTF. The CDR3 bases are TGTGCCAGCAGTGAATGGAGTCAGGGGGGAGGCTACACCTTC.

This clone was seen only once. J is TRBJ1-2 and V is TRBV20-1; D gene unclear. The CDR3 has 19 amino acids. Germline V gene data show CDR1 as DFQATT and CDR2 as SNEGSKA (reference sequence). V dropped 0 bases and J dropped 4 bases, with 27 bases sitting between them. CDR3 coding DNA: TGCAGTGCTAGAGATGGCGGGAACGCCGTCTTACTGGGAGTCTATGGCTACACCTTC. This sequence encodes CSARDGGNAVLLGVYGYTF.

This clone came up many times. The chain combines TRBV2 with TRBJ2-5; D uncertain. This CDR3 spans 14 amino acids. From germline, CDR1 is SNHLY and CDR2 FYNNEI. V lost 4 bases and J 5 bases, leaving 14 bases between the germline ends. The CDR3 sequence is CASSAEWDWETQYF. In DNA, the CDR3 is TGTGCCAGCAGTGCAGAGTGGGATTGGGAGACCCAGTACTTC.

This clone qualifies as medium-sized. J is TRBJ2-1 and V is TRBV4-2; no clear D gene. V gave up 0 bases and J gave up 13 bases, with 10 bases separating them. CDR1 and CDR2 from the germline V gene are LGHNA and YNFKEQ. This CDR3 contains 12 residues. CDR3 amino acids: CASSQDSNRQFF. The CDR3 DNA reads TGTGCCAGCAGCCAAGATTCAAATCGACAGTTCTTC.

This clone is labeled as medium-sized (0.01 to 0.1%). This chain uses TRBV7-2 with TRBJ2-3, with 15 bases that match TRBD2. The germline CDR1 and CDR2 sequences are SGHTA and FQGNSA. CDR3 length: 19 amino acids. Trimming at V came to 1 base and at J to 3 bases, leaving 8 bases not matched to a gene. CDR3 bases: TGTGCCAGCAGCTTAGGTACGAGGACTAGCGGGAGGGCTACAGATACGCAGTATTTT. Protein: CASSLGTRTSGRATDTQYF.

As regards this clone: The junction differs from germline at one of its ends, possibly a read error. CDR3 in amino acids: CASSIRTASF. CDR3 bases: TGTGCCAGTAGTATCCGGACAGCTTCCTTT. The rearrangement joins TRBV19 to TRBJ1-1; tentative D call: TRBD1 (6 bases). This CDR3 is 10 amino acids long. Looked up from germline, CDR1 is LNHDA and CDR2 is SQIVND (reference sequence).

At least ten counts were recorded for this clone. The CDR3 is CASNEYDSQETQYF. DNA of the CDR3: TGTGCCAGTAACGAATATGACAGTCAAGAGACCCAGTACTTC. The chain joins TRBV2 to TRBJ2-5; TRBD1 might be the D (5 bases). The germline V and J ends were trimmed by 9 bases and 2 bases, with 16 bases remaining between them. CDR1 is SNHLY, CDR2 FYNNEI, per germline. The CDR3 spans 14 residues. The full variable domain, with the rest looked up from reference TRBV2 and TRBJ2-5, is EPEVTQTPSHQVTQMGQEVILRCVPISNHLYFYWYRQILGQKVEFLVSFYNNEISEKSEIFDDQFSVERPDGSNFTLKIRSTKLEDSAMYFCASNEYDSQETQYFGPGTRLLVL.

Many counts were recorded for this clone. J is TRBJ2-1 and V is TRBV27, with 16 bases fitting TRBD2. J gave up 6 bases and V 5 bases, and 10 bases lay outside the gene matches. The CDR3 has 18 residues. Germline V lookup: CDR1 MNHEY, CDR2 SMNVEV (reference sequence). The CDR3 spells CASSETGTSGRARNEQFF. The CDR3 bases are TGTGCCAGCAGTGAAACCGGGACTAGCGGGAGGGCCCGCAATGAGCAGTTCTTC.

The gene calls are TRBV20-1 and TRBJ2-7; D remains ambiguous. The CDR3 loop spans 14 amino acids. The V end lost 3 bases, the J end lost 2 bases, and 14 bases lay between the germline ends. The germline CDR1 and CDR2 sequences are DFQATT and SNEGSKA (reference sequence). CDR3 amino acids: CSARYFSGAYEQYF. CDR3 sequence (DNA): TGCAGTGCTAGGTACTTCAGTGGGGCCTACGAGCAGTACTTC.

There are many counts of this clone. Other DNA sequences from this sample encode an identical CDR3 as well. The chain carries TRBV25-1 and TRBJ2-1, with 9 nucleotides matching TRBD2. The CDR3 has 15 amino acids. Germline V gives CDR1 MGHDK, CDR2 SYGVNS. V shed 8 bases and J 8 bases; nucleotides not matched to a gene: 13. The CDR3 DNA reads as TGTGCCAGCGGGGGGGCAGGACTAGCGTCGGATGAGCAGTTCTTC. This codes for CASGGAGLASDEQFF.

The chain couples TRBV20-1 to TRBJ2-1; D possibly corresponds to TRBD2 (5 bases). Germline CDR1 is DFQATT and CDR2 is SNEGSKA (reference sequence). The CDR3 extends over 15 amino acids. Trimming cost V 0 bases and J 0 bases, with 9 bases left between them. The CDR3 is CSARELRGSYNEQFF. CDR3 DNA sequence: TGCAGTGCTAGAGAGTTACGGGGCTCCTACAATGAGCAGTTCTTC.

The gene calls are TRBV18 and TRBJ1-3, with TRBD1 identical over 7 bases. The V gene end was trimmed by 8 bases and the J gene end by 3 bases; junction bases not matched to a gene: 4. The CDR3 contains 13 residues. The germline V gene has CDR1 KGHSH and CDR2 LQKENI. Written as DNA, the CDR3 is TGTGCCAGCGCGACAGGGTTTGGAAACACCATATATTTT. Translation gives CASATGFGNTIYF.

The V gene is TRBV18, the J gene TRBJ2-6; 7 bases map to TRBD1. The CDR3 is made up of 15 amino acids. Trimming took 6 bases from V and 0 from J; bases not matched to a gene: 2. CDR1 is KGHSH, CDR2 LQKENI, per germline. As DNA, the CDR3 is TGTGCCAGCTCGGGACAGTCCTCTGGGGCCAACGTCCTGACTTTC. It translates to CASSGQSSGANVLTF. Full variable domain (missing parts from reference TRBV18 and TRBJ2-6): NAGVMQNPRHLVRRRGQEARLRCSPMKGHSHVYWYRQLPEEGLKFMVYLQKENIIDESGMPKERFSAEFPKEGPSILRIQQVVRGDSAAYFCASSGQSSGANVLTFGAGSRLTVL.

By share, this clone ranks as medium-sized. V gene TRBV6-2 or TRBV6-3 combines with J gene TRBJ1-2; 7 nucleotides match TRBD1. This CDR3 has 15 residues. V lost 5 bases and J lost 4; bases outside the gene matches: 10. CDR1 MNHEY and CDR2 SVGEGT come from the germline V gene. In nucleotides, the CDR3 is TGTGCCAGCAGTGACCGGGACAGATCCTTCTATGGCTACACCTTC. Protein product: CASSDRDRSFYGYTF.

This clone was seen many times. The V call is TRBV19, the J call TRBJ2-1; D remains ambiguous. This CDR3 region has 14 residues. V lost 1 base and J lost 6, with 10 bases in between. Germline V gene lookup returns CDR1 LNHDA and CDR2 SQIVND (reference sequence). CDR3 in amino acids: CASSIVGVSNEQFF. The DNA for the CDR3 is TGTGCCAGTAGTATAGTAGGCGTTAGCAATGAGCAGTTCTTC. The complete variable domain, with remaining parts taken from reference TRBV19 and TRBJ2-1, reads DGGITQSPKYLFRKEGQNVTLSCEQNLNHDAMYWYRQDPGQGLRLIYYSQIVNDFQKGDIAEGYSVSREKKESFPLTVTSAQKNPTAFYLCASSIVGVSNEQFFGPGTRLTVL.

In its sample, this clone ranks as medium-sized. The sample carries other DNA sequences with the same CDR3. The V and J genes are TRBV27 and TRBJ1-1; TRBD1 is a possible D gene (5 bases). V shed 3 bases and J shed 2 bases, with 10 bases lying between them. Germline values: CDR1 MNHEY, CDR2 SMNVEV (reference sequence). There are 14 residues in the CDR3. CDR3 coding DNA: TGTGCCAGCAGTTTTTCAGGGAGAAACACTGAAGCTTTCTTT. This translates into CASSFSGRNTEAFF.

This clone was seen at least ten times. CDR3 DNA: TGCAGTGCTCGGCAGGGGAACACCGGGGAGCTGTTTTTT. This sequence encodes CSARQGNTGELFF. The J gene is TRBJ2-2, the V gene TRBV20-1; D possibly corresponds to TRBD1 (5 bases). This CDR3 spans 13 amino acids. The V end lost 5 bases, the J end lost 1 base, and 8 bases lay between the germline ends. Germline CDR1 and CDR2: DFQATT and SNEGSKA (reference sequence).

This clone has at least ten counts. CDR3 sequence: CASSQPGTGINQPQHF. The DNA for the CDR3 is TGTGCCAGCAGTCAACCCGGGACAGGGATCAATCAGCCCCAGCATTTT. The chain links TRBV6-1 to TRBJ1-5; 9 positions match TRBD1. CDR1 and CDR2 from the germline V gene are MNHNS and SASEGT. The CDR3 is 16 amino acids. J was trimmed by 3 bases and V by 5 bases; bases with no gene match: 8.

In its sample, this clone was seen a few times. The chain is built from TRBV24-1 and TRBJ2-5, with TRBD2 as a possible D gene (5 bases). The V gene's germline CDR1 is KGHDR and CDR2 SFDVKD. There are 13 residues in the CDR3. Trimming took off 5 bases at V and 4 bases at J, with 10 bases between the two ends. The chain's CDR3 is CATSVAGRETQYF. The CDR3 nucleotides are TGTGCCACCAGTGTGGCGGGTCGAGAGACCCAGTACTTC.